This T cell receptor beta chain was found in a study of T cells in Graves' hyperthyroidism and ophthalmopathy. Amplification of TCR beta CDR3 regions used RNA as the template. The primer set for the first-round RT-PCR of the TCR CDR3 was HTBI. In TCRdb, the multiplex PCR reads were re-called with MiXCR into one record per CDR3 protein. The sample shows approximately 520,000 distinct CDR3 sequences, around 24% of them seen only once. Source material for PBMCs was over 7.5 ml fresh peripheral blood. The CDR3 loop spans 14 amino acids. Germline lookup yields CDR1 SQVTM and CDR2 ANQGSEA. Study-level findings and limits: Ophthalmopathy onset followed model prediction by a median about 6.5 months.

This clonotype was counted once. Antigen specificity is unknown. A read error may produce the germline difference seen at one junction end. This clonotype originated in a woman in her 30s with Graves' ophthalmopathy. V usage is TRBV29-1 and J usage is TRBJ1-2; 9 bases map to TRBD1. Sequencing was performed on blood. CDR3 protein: CSVKAGQGSNGYTF. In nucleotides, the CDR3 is TGCAGCGTCAAAGCAGGACAGGGGTCTAATGGTTACACCTTC. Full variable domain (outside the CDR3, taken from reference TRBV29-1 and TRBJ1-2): SAVISQKPSRDICQRGTSLTIQCQVDSQVTMMFWYRQQPGQSLTLIATANQGSEATYESGFVIDKFPISRPNLTFSTLTVSNMSPEDSSIYLCSVKAGQGSNGYTFGSGTRLTVV.